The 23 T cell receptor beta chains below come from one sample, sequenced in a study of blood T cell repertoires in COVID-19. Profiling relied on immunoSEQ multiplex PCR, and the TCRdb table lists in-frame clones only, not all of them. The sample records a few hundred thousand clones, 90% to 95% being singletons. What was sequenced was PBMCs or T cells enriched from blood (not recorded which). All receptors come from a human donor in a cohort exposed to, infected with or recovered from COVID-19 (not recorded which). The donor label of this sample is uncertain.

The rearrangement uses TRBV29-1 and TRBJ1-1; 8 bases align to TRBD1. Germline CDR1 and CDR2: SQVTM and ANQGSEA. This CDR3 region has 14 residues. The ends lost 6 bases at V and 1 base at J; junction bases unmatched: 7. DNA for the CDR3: TGCAGCGTCCGACAGGGGATGGGGAACACTGAAGCTTTCTTT. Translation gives CSVRQGMGNTEAFF. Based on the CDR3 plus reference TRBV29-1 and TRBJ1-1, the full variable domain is SAVISQKPSRDICQRGTSLTIQCQVDSQVTMMFWYRQQPGQSLTLIATANQGSEATYESGFVIDKFPISRPNLTFSTLTVSNMSPEDSSIYLCSVRQGMGNTEAFFGQGTRLTVV.

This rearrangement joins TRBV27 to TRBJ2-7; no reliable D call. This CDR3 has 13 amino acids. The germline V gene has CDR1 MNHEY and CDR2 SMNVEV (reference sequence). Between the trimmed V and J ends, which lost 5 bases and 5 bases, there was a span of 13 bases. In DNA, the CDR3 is TGTGCCAGCAGTCCCCCTTTCGGTGACGAGCAGTACTTC. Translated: CASSPPFGDEQYF.

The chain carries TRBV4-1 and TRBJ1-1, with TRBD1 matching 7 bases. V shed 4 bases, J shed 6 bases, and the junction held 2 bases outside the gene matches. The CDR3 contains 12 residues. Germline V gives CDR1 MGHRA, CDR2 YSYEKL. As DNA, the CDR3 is TGCGCCAGCAGCCCCCAGGGGGCTGAAGCTTTCTTT. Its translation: CASSPQGAEAFF.

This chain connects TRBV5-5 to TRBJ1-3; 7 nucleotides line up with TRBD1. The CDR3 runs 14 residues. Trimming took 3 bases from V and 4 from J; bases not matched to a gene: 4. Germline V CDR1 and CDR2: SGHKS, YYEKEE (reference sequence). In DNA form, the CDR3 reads TGTGCCAGCAGCTCAGGGACAGCGGGAAACACCATATATTTT. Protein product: CASSSGTAGNTIYF.

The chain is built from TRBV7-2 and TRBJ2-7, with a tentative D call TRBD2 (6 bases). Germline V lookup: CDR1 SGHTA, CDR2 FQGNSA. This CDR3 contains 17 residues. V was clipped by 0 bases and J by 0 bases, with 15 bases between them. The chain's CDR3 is CASSLAKAGFLSYEQYF. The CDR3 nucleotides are TGTGCCAGCAGCTTAGCGAAGGCGGGGTTCCTCTCCTACGAGCAGTACTTC.

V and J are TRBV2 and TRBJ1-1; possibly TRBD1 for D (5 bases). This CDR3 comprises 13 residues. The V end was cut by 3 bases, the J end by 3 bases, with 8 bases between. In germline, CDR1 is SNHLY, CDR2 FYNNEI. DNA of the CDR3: TGTGCCAGCAGTGAGGGGGGTCACACTGAAGCTTTCTTT. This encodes CASSEGGHTEAFF.

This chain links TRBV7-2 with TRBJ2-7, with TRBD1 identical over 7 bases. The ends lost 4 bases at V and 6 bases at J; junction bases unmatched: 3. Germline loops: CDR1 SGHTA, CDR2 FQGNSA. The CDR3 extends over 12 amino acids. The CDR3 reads CASSWGTAEQYF. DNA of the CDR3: TGTGCCAGCAGCTGGGGGACAGCCGAGCAGTACTTC.

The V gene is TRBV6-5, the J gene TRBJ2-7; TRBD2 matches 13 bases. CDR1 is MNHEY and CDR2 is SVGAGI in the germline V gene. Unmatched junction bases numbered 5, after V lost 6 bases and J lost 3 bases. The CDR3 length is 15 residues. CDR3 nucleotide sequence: TGTGCCAGCAGCAGGGGACTAGCGGGGATCTACGAGCAGTACTTC. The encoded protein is CASSRGLAGIYEQYF.

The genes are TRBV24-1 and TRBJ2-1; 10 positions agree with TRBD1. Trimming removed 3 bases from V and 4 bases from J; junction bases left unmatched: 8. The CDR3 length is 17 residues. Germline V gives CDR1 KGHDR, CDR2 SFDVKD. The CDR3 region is CATSDPGGTGVYNEQFF. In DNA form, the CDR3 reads TGTGCCACCAGTGATCCTGGAGGGACAGGGGTGTACAATGAGCAGTTCTTC.

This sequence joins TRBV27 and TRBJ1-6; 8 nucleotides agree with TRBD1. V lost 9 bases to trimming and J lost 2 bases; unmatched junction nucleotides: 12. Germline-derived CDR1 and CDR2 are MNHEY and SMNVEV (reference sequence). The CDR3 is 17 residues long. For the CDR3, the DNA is TGTGCCAGTTCCCCAGGACAGGGACCTCCCTATAATTCACCCCTCCACTTT. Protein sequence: CASSPGQGPPYNSPLHF.

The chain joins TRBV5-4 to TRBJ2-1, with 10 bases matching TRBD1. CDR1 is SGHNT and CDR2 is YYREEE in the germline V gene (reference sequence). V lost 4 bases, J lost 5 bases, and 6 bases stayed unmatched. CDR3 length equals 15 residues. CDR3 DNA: TGTGCCAGCAGCCCGGACAGGGGGACCCACAATGAGCAGTTCTTC. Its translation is CASSPDRGTHNEQFF.

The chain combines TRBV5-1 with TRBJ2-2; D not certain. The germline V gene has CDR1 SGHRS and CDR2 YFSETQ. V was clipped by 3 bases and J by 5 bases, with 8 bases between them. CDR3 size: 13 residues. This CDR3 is CASSYSRTGELFF. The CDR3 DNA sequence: TGCGCCAGCAGCTACTCTCGTACCGGGGAGCTGTTTTTT.

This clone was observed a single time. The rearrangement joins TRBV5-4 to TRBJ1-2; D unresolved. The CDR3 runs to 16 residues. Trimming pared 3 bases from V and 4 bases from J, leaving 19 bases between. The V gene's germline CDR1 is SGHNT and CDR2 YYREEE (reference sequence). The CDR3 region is CASSYLRDFNSYGYTF. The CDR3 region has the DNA TGTGCCAGCAGCTACTTACGCGACTTTAATAGCTATGGCTACACCTTC.

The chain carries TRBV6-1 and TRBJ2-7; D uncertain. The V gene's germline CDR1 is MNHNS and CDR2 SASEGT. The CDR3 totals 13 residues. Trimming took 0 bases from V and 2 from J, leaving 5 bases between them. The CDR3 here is CASSEAPAYEQYF. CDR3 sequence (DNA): TGTGCCAGCAGTGAAGCTCCAGCCTACGAGCAGTACTTC.

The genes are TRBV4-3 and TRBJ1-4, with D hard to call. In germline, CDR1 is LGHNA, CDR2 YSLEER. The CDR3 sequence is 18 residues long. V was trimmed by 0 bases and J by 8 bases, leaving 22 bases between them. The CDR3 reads CASSQDTKVMRGREKLFF. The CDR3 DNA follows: TGCGCCAGCAGCCAAGATACGAAAGTGATGCGGGGTAGGGAAAAACTGTTTTTT.

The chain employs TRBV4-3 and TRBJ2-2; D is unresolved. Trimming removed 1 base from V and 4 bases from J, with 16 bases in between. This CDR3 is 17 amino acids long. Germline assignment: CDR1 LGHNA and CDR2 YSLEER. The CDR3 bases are TGCGCCAGCAGCCAAGGGGCATCGTTGGCAGGCACCGGGGAGCTGTTTTTT. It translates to CASSQGASLAGTGELFF.

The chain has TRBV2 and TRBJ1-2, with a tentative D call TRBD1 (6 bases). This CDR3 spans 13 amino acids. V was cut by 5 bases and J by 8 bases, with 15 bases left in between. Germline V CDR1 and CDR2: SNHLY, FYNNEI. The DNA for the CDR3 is TGTGCCAGCAGTAGACAGGAGGTCAGGGGCTACACCTTC. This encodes CASSRQEVRGYTF. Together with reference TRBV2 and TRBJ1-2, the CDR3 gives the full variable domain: EPEVTQTPSHQVTQMGQEVILRCVPISNHLYFYWYRQILGQKVEFLVSFYNNEISEKSEIFDDQFSVERPDGSNFTLKIRSTKLEDSAMYFCASSRQEVRGYTFGSGTRLTVV.

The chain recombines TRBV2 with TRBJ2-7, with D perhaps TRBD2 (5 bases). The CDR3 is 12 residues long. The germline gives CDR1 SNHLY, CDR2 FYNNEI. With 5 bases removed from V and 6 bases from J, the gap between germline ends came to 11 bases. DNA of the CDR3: TGTGCCAGCAGTCAACACGAGGGCGAGCAGTACTTC. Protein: CASSQHEGEQYF.

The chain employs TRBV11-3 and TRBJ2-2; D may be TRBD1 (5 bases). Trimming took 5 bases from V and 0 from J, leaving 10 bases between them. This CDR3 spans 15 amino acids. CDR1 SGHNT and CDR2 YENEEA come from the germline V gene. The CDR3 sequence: CASSPGSPNTGELFF. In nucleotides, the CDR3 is TGTGCCAGCAGCCCAGGGTCCCCGAACACCGGGGAGCTGTTTTTT.

The DNA for the CDR3 is TGTGCCAGCAGCGTGGCTAATGACAGGGGGATTGGCTACACCTTC. Protein product: CASSVANDRGIGYTF. This chain connects TRBV9 to TRBJ1-2; 9 nucleotides match TRBD1. Germline-derived CDR1 and CDR2 are SGDLS and YYNGEE. This CDR3 has 15 amino acids. The V segment lost 2 bases and the J segment 7 bases; nucleotides outside the gene matches: 9.

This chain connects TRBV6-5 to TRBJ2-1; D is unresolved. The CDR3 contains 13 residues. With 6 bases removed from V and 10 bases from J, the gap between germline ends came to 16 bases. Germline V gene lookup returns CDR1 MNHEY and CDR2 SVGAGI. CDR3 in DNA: TGTGCCAGCAGACCCCCCGGCCCACAGGAGCAGTTCTTC. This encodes CASRPPGPQEQFF.

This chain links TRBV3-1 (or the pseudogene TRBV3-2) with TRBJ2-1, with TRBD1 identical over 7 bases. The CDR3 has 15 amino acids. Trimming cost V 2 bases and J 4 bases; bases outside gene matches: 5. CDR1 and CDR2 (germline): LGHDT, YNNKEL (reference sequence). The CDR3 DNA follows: TGTGCCAGCAGCCAATTAAGGGACAGTTACAATGAGCAGTTCTTC. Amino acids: CASSQLRDSYNEQFF.

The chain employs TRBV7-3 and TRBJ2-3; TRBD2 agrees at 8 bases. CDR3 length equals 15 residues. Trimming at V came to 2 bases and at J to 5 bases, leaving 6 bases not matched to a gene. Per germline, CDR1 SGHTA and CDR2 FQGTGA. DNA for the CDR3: TGTGCCAGCAGCTTAGACGGGACTAGTATAGATACGCAGTATTTT. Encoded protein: CASSLDGTSIDTQYF.